This T cell receptor (beta chain) was captured in a study of shared clonotypes between healthy human individuals. Study findings and constraints: Among donors, clonotype sharing was expected to be affected by sequencing depth. Four donors shared around 5.2% of their naive CD4 clonotypes. Relative to memory subsets, naive subsets generally showed larger estimated richness.

Germline V gives CDR1 SGHTA, CDR2 FQGNSA. The V end lost 1 base, the J end lost 5 bases, and 18 bases lay between the germline ends. The CDR3 runs 16 residues. The authors split each subset's genomic DNA evenly across several immunoSEQ plates. The protocol was immunoSEQ multiplex PCR, while the TCRdb copy is restricted to in-frame clones and leaves out a portion. This repertoire shows around 620,000 clones, 90% to 95% found once; its top ten account for 0.095% to 0.14%. CD45RO-negative, CCR7-positively selected cells formed the naive CD8 fraction, excluding terminally differentiated effector memory CD45RA+ cells. A remark on this clone: The antigen is unknown.

The receptor comes from a woman in her twenties or thirties in good health. Sample: naive CD8+ T cells sorted from blood. This rearrangement joins TRBV7-2 to TRBJ2-7; perhaps TRBD2 as D (5 bases). CDR3: CASSLGGYGFVHEQYF. The CDR3 DNA reads TGTGCCAGCAGCTTAGGCGGGTATGGGTTCGTCCACGAGCAGTACTTC.